This T cell receptor (beta chain) was found in a study of control samples from healthy donors and cancer patients. Germline loops: CDR1 MNHEY, CDR2 SVGAGI. V dropped 6 bases and J dropped 8; count of bases not matched to a gene: 9. The CDR3 loop spans 15 amino acids. Only in-frame clones appear in the TCRdb table, and some are missing; sequencing was by immunoSEQ multiplex PCR. The sample contains about 190,000 clones, roughly nine tenths of which appear only once. The gene calls are TRBV6-5 and TRBJ1-6; 8 bases are shared with TRBD1. The sequenced sample was blood. This TCR derives from a young man in good health. CDR3 loop: CASRTGTGLHSPLHF. The CDR3 nucleotides read TGTGCCAGCAGGACAGGGACAGGTCTACATTCACCCCTCCACTTT.